The T cell receptor beta chain under discussion was sequenced for a study of beta chain features in type 1 diabetes. Findings and caveats of the study: Within patients, naive, central memory and Treg TCRB repertoires seemed more similar than within healthy donors.

A note on this clone: Its specificity is not known.

CD4+ naive, central memory, regulatory and stem cell-like memory subsets were isolated by sorting on CD45RO/CCR7/CD25/CD127/CD95/CD27. As every portion of the isolated RNA was reverse transcribed, the sequencing read expressed TCRB transcripts. Using immunoSEQ multiplex PCR, the repertoire was profiled, and TCRdb retains in-frame clones only, with some absent. The profile shows 130,000 to 150,000 clones, 6.9% of them singletons. This TCR came from a woman aged 25-40 years in good health. Sequenced: central memory CD4+ T cells from blood.

CDR3 protein: CASRRGQPNEKLFF. Here the CDR3 DNA reads TGTGCCAGCAGGAGGGGACAGCCAAATGAAAAACTGTTTTTT. The J gene is TRBJ1-4, the V gene TRBV6-5; 7 nucleotides line up with TRBD1. CDR3 length: 14 residues. Per the germline V gene, CDR1 is MNHEY and CDR2 is SVGAGI. V dropped 6 bases and J dropped 5; count of bases not matched to a gene: 6.